The 11 T cell receptor beta chains listed next were all sequenced from one sample in a study of T-cell memory formation after mild COVID-19 (dated by TCRdb to the early 2020s). The protocol used for the library was 5' RACE. The run used an Illumina NovaSeq 6000. In-frame beta chains were kept once TCRdb had trimmed the public reads at Q25 with fastp and called clones with MiXCR. Identical CDR3 proteins give one entry, which carries the most common genes and DNA. This sample is represented by more than 300,000 distinct CDR3 sequences; more than 13% of them were singletons. The ten largest clones capture roughly a fifth of the sample. The sample taken for sequencing was PBMCs or a T cell subset sorted from them (not recorded which). These receptor sequences come from a young man who had mild COVID-19 (a few samples of this study predate the infection). The sample titles of this study are shuffled in the database, so cell type and time point are left out; the donor was told from shared clones.

The chain uses TRBV10-3 and TRBJ2-7, with a possible D match to TRBD1 (5 bases). Germline V gene sequence: CDR1 ENHRY, CDR2 SYGVKD. The CDR3 consists of 12 residues. V lost 6 bases to trimming and J lost 3 bases, with 9 bases between them. The CDR3: CAIRTENYEQYF. CDR3 in DNA: TGTGCCATCAGGACAGAGAACTACGAGCAGTACTTC.

This clonotype has more than one count but fewer than ten. Written as DNA, the CDR3 is TGTGCCAGCAGTGCCGAAGTAGACTCACCCCTCCACTTT. Translated, it gives CASSAEVDSPLHF. This chain joins TRBV6-1 and TRBJ1-6; D call uncertain. Germline V gene lookup returns CDR1 MNHNS and CDR2 SASEGT. The CDR3 totals 13 residues. The V end lost 4 bases, the J end lost 10 bases, and 11 bases lay between the germline ends.

The chain joins TRBV7-8 to TRBJ1-1; perhaps TRBD1 as D (6 bases). The ends were cut back, 1 base at V and 4 bases at J, with 13 bases in the middle. This CDR3 has 15 residues. From germline, CDR1 is SGHVS and CDR2 FQNEAQ. CDR3 in DNA: TGTGCCAGCAGCTTAGTTAAGGGGGTCGGCACTGAAGCTTTCTTT. Amino acid sequence: CASSLVKGVGTEAFF.

The chain joins TRBV11-2 to TRBJ2-5, with D hard to call. V lost 0 bases, J lost 5 bases, and 4 bases lay in between. This CDR3 has 12 amino acids. Germline V gene sequence: CDR1 SGHAT, CDR2 FQNNGV. This chain's CDR3 is CASSLDSETQYF. CDR3 DNA: TGTGCCAGCAGCTTAGACTCCGAGACCCAGTACTTC.

This clonotype came up many times. This sequence joins TRBV6-1 and TRBJ2-5; D gene uncertain. Trimming removed 3 bases at V and 9 bases at J, with 11 bases between. The CDR3 contains 12 residues. Germline CDR1 reads MNHNS; CDR2 reads SASEGT. CDR3 residues: CASSDVGISQYF. The CDR3 coding sequence is TGTGCCAGCAGTGACGTGGGTATCTCCCAGTACTTC.

The rearrangement links TRBV5-1 to TRBJ1-1; 9 bases are shared with TRBD1. This CDR3 has 16 residues. Looked up from germline, CDR1 is SGHRS and CDR2 is YFSETQ. The trim removed 4 bases at V and 0 bases at J, leaving 7 bases unmatched. CDR3 in amino acids: CASSPGTGLLNTEAFF. In DNA form, the CDR3 reads TGCGCCAGCAGCCCAGGGACAGGGCTTTTGAACACTGAAGCTTTCTTT. The complete variable domain, with remaining parts taken from reference TRBV5-1 and TRBJ1-1, reads KAGVTQTPRYLIKTRGQQVTLSCSPISGHRSVSWYQQTPGQGLQFLFEYFSETQRNKGNFPGRFSGRQFSNSRSEMNVSTLELGDSALYLCASSPGTGLLNTEAFFGQGTRLTVV.

The chain links TRBV7-2 to TRBJ1-5; D uncertain. The germline V gene has CDR1 SGHTA and CDR2 FQGNSA. CDR3 length equals 13 residues. Trimming pared 3 bases from V and 6 bases from J, leaving 9 bases between. The CDR3 bases are TGTGCCAGCAGCTTTCTGGGCGGTCAGCCCCAGCATTTT. As protein: CASSFLGGQPQHF.

The chain couples TRBV2 to TRBJ1-5; perhaps TRBD1 as D (6 bases). The V end was cut by 2 bases, the J end by 4 bases, with 12 bases between. The V gene's germline CDR1 is SNHLY and CDR2 FYNNEI. The CDR3 totals 15 residues. The CDR3 DNA follows: TGTGCCAGCAGTGAAAGACGGCAGGGGAATCAGCCCCAGCATTTT. It is translated as CASSERRQGNQPQHF.

V and J are TRBV5-1 and TRBJ2-3; perhaps D is TRBD1 or TRBD2 (7 bases each). The CDR3 contains 17 residues. The V gene's germline CDR1 is SGHRS and CDR2 YFSETQ. Trimming stripped 4 bases from V and 6 bases from J, with 24 bases between. Written as DNA, the CDR3 is TGCGCCAGCAGCCCGCCGACAGGGCCACGGGGGGAGGATACGCAGTATTTT. This sequence encodes CASSPPTGPRGEDTQYF.

In the case of this clonotype: Being one base from a much bigger clone, this may be a read error. V is TRBV12-3 or TRBV12-4 and J is TRBJ2-5; D is ambiguous. Trimming took 7 bases from V and 1 from J, leaving 4 bases between them. CDR3 length: 11 residues. DNA of the CDR3: TGTGCCAGCACCACCCAAGAGACCCAGTACTTC. Its protein is CASTTQETQYF.

A few counts support this clonotype. The V and J genes are TRBV6-2 or TRBV6-3 and TRBJ1-1; D not certain. In germline, CDR1 is MNHEY, CDR2 SVGEGT. The CDR3 spans 16 residues. V was cut by 7 bases and J by 7 bases, with 25 bases left in between. CDR3 nucleotides: TGTGCCAGCACGTCACTGGGCGCCTACACAAAGGGTGAAGCTTTCTTT. Its translation is CASTSLGAYTKGEAFF.